This T cell receptor beta chain was retrieved from a study of T cell responses to AZD1222 COVID-19 vaccine. The V gene's germline CDR1 is SEHNR and CDR2 FQNEAQ (reference sequence). The CDR3 covers 15 residues. The V segment lost 1 base and the J segment 2 bases; nucleotides outside the gene matches: 3. Sequencing was performed with immunoSEQ multiplex PCR; in TCRdb, only in-frame clones are kept and a portion is missing. The sample consists of about 110,000 clones, less than 90% of them appearing once. Sequenced here: peripheral blood, sampled on day 0 of AZD1222 vaccination. The rearrangement uses TRBV7-9 and TRBJ2-3; 7 bases align to TRBD1. The TCR sequence derives from an adult in good health. CDR3 nucleotides: TGTGCCAGCAGCTTAGGGGGGACAGACACAGATACGCAGTATTTT. This encodes CASSLGGTDTDTQYF.